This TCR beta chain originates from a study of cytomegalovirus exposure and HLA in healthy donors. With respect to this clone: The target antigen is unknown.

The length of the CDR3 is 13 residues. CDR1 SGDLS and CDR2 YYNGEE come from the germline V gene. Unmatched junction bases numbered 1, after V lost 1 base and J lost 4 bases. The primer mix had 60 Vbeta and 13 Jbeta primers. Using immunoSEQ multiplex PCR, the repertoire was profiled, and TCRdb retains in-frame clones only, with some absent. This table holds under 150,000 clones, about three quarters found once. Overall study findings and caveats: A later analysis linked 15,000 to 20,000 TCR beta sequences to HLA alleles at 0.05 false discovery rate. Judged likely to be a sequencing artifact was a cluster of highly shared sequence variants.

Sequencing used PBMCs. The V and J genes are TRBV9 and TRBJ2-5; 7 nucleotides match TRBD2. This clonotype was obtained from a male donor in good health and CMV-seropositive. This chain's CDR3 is CASSVLAGETQYF. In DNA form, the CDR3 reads TGTGCCAGCAGCGTATTAGCGGGAGAGACCCAGTACTTC. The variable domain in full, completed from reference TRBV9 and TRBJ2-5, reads DSGVTQTPKHLITATGQRVTLRCSPRSGDLSVYWYQQSLDQGLQFLIQYYNGEERAKGNILERFSAQQFPDLHSELNLSSLELGDSALYFCASSVLAGETQYFGPGTRLLVL.